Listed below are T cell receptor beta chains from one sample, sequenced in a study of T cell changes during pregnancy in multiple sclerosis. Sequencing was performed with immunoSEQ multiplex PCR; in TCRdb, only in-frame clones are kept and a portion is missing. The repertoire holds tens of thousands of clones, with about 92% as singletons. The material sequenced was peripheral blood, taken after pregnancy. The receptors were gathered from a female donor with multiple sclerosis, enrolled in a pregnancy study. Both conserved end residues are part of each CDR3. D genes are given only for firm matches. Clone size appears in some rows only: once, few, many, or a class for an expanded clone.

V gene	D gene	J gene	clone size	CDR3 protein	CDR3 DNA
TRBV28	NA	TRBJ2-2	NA	CASRMSGTLGGGELFF	TGTGCCAGCAGAATGTCCGGGACTCTCGGTGGCGGGGAGCTGTTTTTT
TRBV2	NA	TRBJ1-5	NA	CASSEQGPAGQPQHF	TGTGCCAGCAGTGAACAGGGGCCCGCAGGTCAGCCCCAGCATTTT
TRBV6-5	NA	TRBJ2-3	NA	CASSLDTDTQYF	TGTGCCAGCAGTCTAGACACAGATACGCAGTATTTT
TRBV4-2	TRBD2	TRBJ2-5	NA	CASSQELTTGGQGETQYF	TGTGCCAGCAGCCAAGAGCTCACCACGGGAGGGCAGGGCGAGACCCAGTACTTC
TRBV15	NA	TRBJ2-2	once	CATSQDYTGELFF	TGTGCCACCAGCCAGGACTACACCGGGGAGCTGTTTTTT
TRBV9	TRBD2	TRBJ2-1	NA	CASSVAPLAGGGNEQFF	TGTGCCAGCAGCGTAGCCCCTCTAGCGGGAGGGGGGAATGAGCAGTTCTTC
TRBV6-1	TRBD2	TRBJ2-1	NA	CASSEWTSGTGSYNEQFF	TGTGCCAGCAGTGAGTGGACTAGCGGGACCGGCTCCTACAATGAGCAGTTCTTC
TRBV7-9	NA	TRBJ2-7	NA	CASSRDYEQYF	TGTGCCAGCAGCCGCGACTACGAGCAGTACTTC
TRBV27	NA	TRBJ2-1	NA	CASSFLGQGWSDEQFF	TGTGCCAGCAGTTTCCTTGGCCAGGGGTGGTCCGATGAGCAGTTCTTC
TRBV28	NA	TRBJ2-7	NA	CASSFIYEQYF	TGTGCCAGCAGTTTCATCTACGAGCAGTACTTC
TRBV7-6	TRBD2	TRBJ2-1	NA	CASSLAGSASGTYDEQFF	TGTGCCAGCAGCTTAGCGGGTAGTGCTAGCGGGACCTACGATGAGCAGTTCTTC